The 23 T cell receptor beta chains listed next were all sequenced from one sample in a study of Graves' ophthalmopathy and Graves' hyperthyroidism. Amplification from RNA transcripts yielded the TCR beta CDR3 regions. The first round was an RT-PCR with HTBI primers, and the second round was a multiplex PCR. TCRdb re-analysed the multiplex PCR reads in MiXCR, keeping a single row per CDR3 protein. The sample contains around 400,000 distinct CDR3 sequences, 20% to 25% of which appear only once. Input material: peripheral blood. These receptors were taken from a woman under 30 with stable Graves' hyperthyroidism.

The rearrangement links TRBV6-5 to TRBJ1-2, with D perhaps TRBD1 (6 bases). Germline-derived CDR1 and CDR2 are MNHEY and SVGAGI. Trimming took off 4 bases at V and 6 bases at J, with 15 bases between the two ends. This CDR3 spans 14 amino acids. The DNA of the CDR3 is TGTGCCAGCAGTTTAACAGGGAAGGTAGATGGCTACACCTTC. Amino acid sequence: CASSLTGKVDGYTF.

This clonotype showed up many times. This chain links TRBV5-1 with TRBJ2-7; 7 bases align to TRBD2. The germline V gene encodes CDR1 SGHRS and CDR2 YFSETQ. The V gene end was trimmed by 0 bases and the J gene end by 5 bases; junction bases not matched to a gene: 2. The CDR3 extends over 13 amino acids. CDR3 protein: CASSLERDDEQYF. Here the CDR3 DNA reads TGCGCCAGCAGCTTGGAGCGGGACGACGAGCAGTACTTC.

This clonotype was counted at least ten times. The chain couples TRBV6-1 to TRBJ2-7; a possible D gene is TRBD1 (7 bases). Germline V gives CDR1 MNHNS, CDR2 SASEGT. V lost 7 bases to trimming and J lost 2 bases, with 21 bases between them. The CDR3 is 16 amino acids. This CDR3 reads CASTPRQGGSTYEQYF. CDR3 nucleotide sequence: TGTGCCAGCACTCCCAGGCAGGGGGGATCCACCTACGAGCAGTACTTC.

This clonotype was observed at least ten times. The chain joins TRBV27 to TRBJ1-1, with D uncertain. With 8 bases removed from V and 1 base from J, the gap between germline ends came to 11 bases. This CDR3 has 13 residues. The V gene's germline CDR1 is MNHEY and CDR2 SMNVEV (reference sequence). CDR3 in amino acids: CASALSGNTEAFF. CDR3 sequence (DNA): TGTGCCAGCGCCCTTTCAGGGAACACTGAAGCTTTCTTT.

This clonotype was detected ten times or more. CDR3 amino acids: CASSLDRFEETQYF. CDR3 DNA: TGTGCCAGCAGCTTAGACAGGTTCGAAGAGACCCAGTACTTC. The chain combines TRBV7-2 with TRBJ2-5, with D maybe TRBD1 (5 bases). The V gene lost 1 base and the J gene lost 3 bases, with 9 bases spanning the gap. The CDR3 runs to 14 residues. Germline V gene lookup returns CDR1 SGHTA and CDR2 FQGNSA.

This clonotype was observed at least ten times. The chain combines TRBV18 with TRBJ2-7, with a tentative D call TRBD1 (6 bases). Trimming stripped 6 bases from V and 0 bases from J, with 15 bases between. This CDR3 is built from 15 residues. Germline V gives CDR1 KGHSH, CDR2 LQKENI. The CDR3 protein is CASSKGQSRSYEQYF. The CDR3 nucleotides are TGTGCCAGCTCGAAAGGACAGAGTCGCTCCTACGAGCAGTACTTC.

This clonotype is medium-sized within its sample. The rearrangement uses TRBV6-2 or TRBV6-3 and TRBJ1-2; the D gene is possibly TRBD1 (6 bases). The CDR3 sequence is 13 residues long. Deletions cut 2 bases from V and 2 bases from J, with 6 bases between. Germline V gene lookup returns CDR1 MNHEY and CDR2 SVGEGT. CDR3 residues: CASSYGQNYGYTF. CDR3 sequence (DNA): TGTGCCAGCAGTTACGGACAGAACTATGGCTACACCTTC.

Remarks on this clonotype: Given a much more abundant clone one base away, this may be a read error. CDR3 in amino acids: CSVDTNTGELFF. In DNA, the CDR3 is TGCAGCGTTGACACGAACACCGGGGAGCTGTTTTTT. J is TRBJ2-2 and V is TRBV29-1, with D uncertain. V shed 3 bases and J shed 0 bases, with 2 bases lying between them. CDR1 SQVTM and CDR2 ANQGSEA come from the germline V gene. This CDR3 contains 12 residues.

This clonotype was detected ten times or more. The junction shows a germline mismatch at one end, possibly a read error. The CDR3 here is CAISEAGGLQGQEAQYF. CDR3 bases: TGTGCCATCAGTGAGGCGGGGGGATTACAGGGGCAAGAGGCCCAGTACTTC. The J gene is TRBJ2-5, the V gene TRBV10-3, with D maybe TRBD2 (8 bases). Germline V lookup: CDR1 ENHRY, CDR2 SYGVKD. The CDR3 totals 17 residues.

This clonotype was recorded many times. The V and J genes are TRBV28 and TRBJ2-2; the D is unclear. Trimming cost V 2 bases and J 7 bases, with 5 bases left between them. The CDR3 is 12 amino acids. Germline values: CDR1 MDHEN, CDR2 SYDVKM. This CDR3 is CASSLPGGELFF. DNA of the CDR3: TGTGCCAGCAGTTTACCCGGCGGGGAGCTGTTTTTT.

CDR3 sequence (DNA): TGTGCCACCAGTGGGGGCACGATCGACTATGGCTACACCTTC. Translating it yields CATSGGTIDYGYTF. The rearrangement links TRBV24-1 to TRBJ1-2, with a possible D match to TRBD1 (5 bases). Germline CDR1 KGHDR, CDR2 SFDVKD. Trimming took 5 bases from V and 3 from J, leaving 12 bases between them. The CDR3 has 14 residues.

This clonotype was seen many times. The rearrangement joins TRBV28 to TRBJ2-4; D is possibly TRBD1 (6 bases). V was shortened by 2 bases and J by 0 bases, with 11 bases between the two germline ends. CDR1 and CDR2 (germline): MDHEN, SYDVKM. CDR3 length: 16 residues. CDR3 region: CASSLAGAKAKNIQYF. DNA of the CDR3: TGTGCCAGCAGTTTAGCAGGGGCTAAAGCCAAAAACATTCAGTACTTC.

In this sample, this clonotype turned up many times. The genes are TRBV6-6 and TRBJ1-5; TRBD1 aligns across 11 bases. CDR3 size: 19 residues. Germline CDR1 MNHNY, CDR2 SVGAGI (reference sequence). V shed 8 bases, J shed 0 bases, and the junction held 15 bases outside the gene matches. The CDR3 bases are TGTGCCAGCGCCGATGTCGGGGGACAGGGGGATTTTAGCAATCAGCCCCAGCATTTT. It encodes CASADVGGQGDFSNQPQHF.

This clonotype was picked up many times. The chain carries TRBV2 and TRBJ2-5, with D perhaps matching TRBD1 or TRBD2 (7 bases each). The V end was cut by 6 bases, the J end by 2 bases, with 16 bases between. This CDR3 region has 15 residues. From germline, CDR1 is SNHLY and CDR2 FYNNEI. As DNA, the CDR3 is TGTGCCAGCAGGCGCAGGGGGGGGGTGCAAGAGACCCAGTACTTC. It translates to CASRRRGGVQETQYF. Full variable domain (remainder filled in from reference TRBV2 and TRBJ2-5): EPEVTQTPSHQVTQMGQEVILRCVPISNHLYFYWYRQILGQKVEFLVSFYNNEISEKSEIFDDQFSVERPDGSNFTLKIRSTKLEDSAMYFCASRRRGGVQETQYFGPGTRLLVL.

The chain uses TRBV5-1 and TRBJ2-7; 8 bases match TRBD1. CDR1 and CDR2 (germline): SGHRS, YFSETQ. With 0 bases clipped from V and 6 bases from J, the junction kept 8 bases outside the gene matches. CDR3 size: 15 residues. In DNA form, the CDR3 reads TGCGCCAGCAGCTTGGCTATGGGACAGGTCGGCGAGCAGTACTTC. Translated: CASSLAMGQVGEQYF.

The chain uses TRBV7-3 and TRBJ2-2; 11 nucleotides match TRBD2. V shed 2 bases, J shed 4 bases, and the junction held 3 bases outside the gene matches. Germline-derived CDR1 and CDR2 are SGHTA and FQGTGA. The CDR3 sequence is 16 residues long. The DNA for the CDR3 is TGTGCCAGCAGCTTACTAGCGGGAGGATCCACCGGGGAGCTGTTTTTT. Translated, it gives CASSLLAGGSTGELFF.

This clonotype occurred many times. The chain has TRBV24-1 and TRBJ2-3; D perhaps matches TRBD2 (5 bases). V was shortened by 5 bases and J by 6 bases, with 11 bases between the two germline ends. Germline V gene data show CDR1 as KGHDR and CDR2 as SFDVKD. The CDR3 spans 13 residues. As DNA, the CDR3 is TGTGCCACCAGTGCATTTGGACTGGATACGCAGTATTTT. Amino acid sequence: CATSAFGLDTQYF.

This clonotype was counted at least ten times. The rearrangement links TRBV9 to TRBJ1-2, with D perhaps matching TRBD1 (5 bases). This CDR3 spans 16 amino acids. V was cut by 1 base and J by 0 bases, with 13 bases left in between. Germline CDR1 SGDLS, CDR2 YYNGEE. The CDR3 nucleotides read TGTGCCAGCAGCGTACCCAGGGACGGGGCTAACTATGGCTACACCTTC. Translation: CASSVPRDGANYGYTF.

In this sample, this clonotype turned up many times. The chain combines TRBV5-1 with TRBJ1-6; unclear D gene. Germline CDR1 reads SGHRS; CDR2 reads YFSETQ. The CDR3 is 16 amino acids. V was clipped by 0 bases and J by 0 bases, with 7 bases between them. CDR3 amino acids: CASSLEWSSYNSPLHF. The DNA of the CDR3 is TGCGCCAGCAGCTTGGAATGGAGCTCCTATAATTCACCCCTCCACTTT.

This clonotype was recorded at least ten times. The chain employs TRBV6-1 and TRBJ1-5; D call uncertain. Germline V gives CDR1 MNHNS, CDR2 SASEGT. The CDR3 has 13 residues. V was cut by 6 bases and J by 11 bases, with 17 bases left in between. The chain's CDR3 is CASRVALRGAQHF. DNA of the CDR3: TGTGCCAGCAGGGTTGCACTACGCGGGGCCCAGCATTTT.

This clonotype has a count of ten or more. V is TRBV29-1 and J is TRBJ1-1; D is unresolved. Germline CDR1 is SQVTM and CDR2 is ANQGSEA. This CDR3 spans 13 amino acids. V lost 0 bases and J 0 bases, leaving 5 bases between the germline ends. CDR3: CSVEDLLNTEAFF. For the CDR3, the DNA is TGCAGCGTTGAAGATCTTCTGAACACTGAAGCTTTCTTT. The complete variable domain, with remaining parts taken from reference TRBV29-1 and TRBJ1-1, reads SAVISQKPSRDICQRGTSLTIQCQVDSQVTMMFWYRQQPGQSLTLIATANQGSEATYESGFVIDKFPISRPNLTFSTLTVSNMSPEDSSIYLCSVEDLLNTEAFFGQGTRLTVV.

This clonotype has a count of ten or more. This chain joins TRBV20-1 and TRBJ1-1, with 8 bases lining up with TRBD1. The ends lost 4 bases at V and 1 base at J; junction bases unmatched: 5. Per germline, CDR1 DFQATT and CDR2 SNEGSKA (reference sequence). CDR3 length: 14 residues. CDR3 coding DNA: TGCAGTGCTACCGGGACAGGACCGAACACTGAAGCTTTCTTT. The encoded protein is CSATGTGPNTEAFF.

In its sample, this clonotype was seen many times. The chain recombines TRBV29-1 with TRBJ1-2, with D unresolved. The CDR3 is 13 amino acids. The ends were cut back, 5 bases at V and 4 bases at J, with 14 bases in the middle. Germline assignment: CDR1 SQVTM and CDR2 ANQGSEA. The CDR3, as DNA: TGCAGCGTTCGTAAGACGGTCGGCTATGGCTACACCTTC. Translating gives CSVRKTVGYGYTF. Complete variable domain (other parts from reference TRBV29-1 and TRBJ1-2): SAVISQKPSRDICQRGTSLTIQCQVDSQVTMMFWYRQQPGQSLTLIATANQGSEATYESGFVIDKFPISRPNLTFSTLTVSNMSPEDSSIYLCSVRKTVGYGYTFGSGTRLTVV.